What follows are 19 T cell receptor beta chains derived from one specimen sequenced in a study of identical twins. MiXCR, applied by TCRdb to the 5' RACE reads, yields one record per CDR3 protein. The table shows hundreds of thousands of distinct CDR3 sequences, with around 8.6% occurring only once. These data also formed part of another study, on yellow fever vaccine responses in identical twins.

Sequencing was performed on PBMCs. The receptors derive from a woman between 18 and 30 years old in good health.

This clonotype was seen a few times. V usage is TRBV7-8 and J usage is TRBJ2-3, with 8 bases matching TRBD1. The CDR3 is 14 amino acids. J lost 5 bases, V lost 2 bases, and 3 bases had no gene match. Germline V lookup: CDR1 SGHVS, CDR2 FQNEAQ. Here the CDR3 DNA reads TGTGCCAGCAGCTTAAGGACAGGGCAAGATACGCAGTATTTT. Protein product: CASSLRTGQDTQYF. The full variable domain, rest sourced from reference TRBV7-8 and TRBJ2-3, is GAGVSQSPRYKVAKRGQDVALRCDPISGHVSLFWYQQALGQGPEFLTYFQNEAQLDKSGLPSDRFFAERPEGSVSTLKIQRTQQEDSAVYLCASSLRTGQDTQYFGPGTRLTVL.

This clonotype occurred many times. This chain connects TRBV12-3 or TRBV12-4 to TRBJ2-5; no clear D. V lost 6 bases and J lost 2, with 16 bases in between. The CDR3 loop spans 15 amino acids. CDR3 residues: CASRFEDRVQETQYF. CDR3 bases: TGTGCCAGCAGGTTTGAAGACCGGGTTCAAGAGACCCAGTACTTC.

This clonotype has at least ten counts. V and J are TRBV10-3 and TRBJ2-3; TRBD2 matches 10 bases. This CDR3 spans 15 amino acids. CDR1 is ENHRY and CDR2 is SYGVKD in the germline V gene. V lost 4 bases to trimming and J lost 4 bases; unmatched junction nucleotides: 5. The CDR3 DNA sequence: TGTGCCATCAGTGTGGTAGCGGGGGGCCCAGATACGCAGTATTTT. Translating gives CAISVVAGGPDTQYF.

Only a few counts were recorded for this clonotype. The V call is TRBV20-1, the J call TRBJ2-1; D is ambiguous. The CDR3 totals 11 residues. The germline V gene encodes CDR1 DFQATT and CDR2 SNEGSKA (reference sequence). V dropped 2 bases and J dropped 6 bases, with 5 bases sitting between them. The CDR3 protein is CSARRTNEQFF. In nucleotides, the CDR3 is TGCAGTGCTAGACGGACCAATGAGCAGTTCTTC.

The rearrangement joins TRBV15 to TRBJ2-2; D might be TRBD1 or TRBD2, each matching 5 bases. Trimming left V 1 base short and J 7 bases short, with 7 bases between. The CDR3 has 13 residues. The germline gives CDR1 LNHNV, CDR2 YYDKDF (reference sequence). The CDR3 region has the DNA TGTGCCACCAGCAGAGGGGGGATCGGGGAGCTGTTTTTT. This codes for CATSRGGIGELFF.

As DNA, the CDR3 is TGCGCCAGCAGCGCCGGCGGGAGCGGCGTGGGTAAGCAGTACTTC. This gives the protein CASSAGGSGVGKQYF. V is TRBV5-1 and J is TRBJ2-7, with 7 nucleotides matching TRBD2. Unmatched junction bases numbered 15, after V lost 4 bases and J lost 8 bases. The CDR3 sequence is 15 residues long. Germline V gives CDR1 SGHRS, CDR2 YFSETQ.

This clonotype was detected ten times or more. This chain connects TRBV12-5 to TRBJ2-2, with D unresolved. The CDR3 has 14 residues. CDR1 and CDR2 from the germline V gene are LGHNT and FRNRAP. Trimming removed 9 bases from V and 0 bases from J, with 11 bases in between. The chain's CDR3 is CASRGGPNTGELFF. DNA of the CDR3: TGTGCTAGCCGTGGTGGGCCGAACACCGGGGAGCTGTTTTTT.

The chain joins TRBV29-1 to TRBJ1-1; 9 bases map to TRBD1. CDR3 length equals 13 residues. Germline V lookup: CDR1 SQVTM, CDR2 ANQGSEA. Trimming took 6 bases from V and 1 from J; bases not matched to a gene: 3. In nucleotides, the CDR3 is TGCAGCGTAGTGACAGGGGGGAACACTGAAGCTTTCTTT. As protein: CSVVTGGNTEAFF. The complete variable domain, with remaining parts taken from reference TRBV29-1 and TRBJ1-1, reads SAVISQKPSRDICQRGTSLTIQCQVDSQVTMMFWYRQQPGQSLTLIATANQGSEATYESGFVIDKFPISRPNLTFSTLTVSNMSPEDSSIYLCSVVTGGNTEAFFGQGTRLTVV.

This clonotype was counted only a few times. The rearrangement links TRBV7-9 to TRBJ1-2; D is undetermined. Germline CDR1 SEHNR, CDR2 FQNEAQ (reference sequence). This CDR3 has 14 amino acids. The V and J ends lost 1 base and 0 bases respectively, with 6 bases between them. This CDR3 reads CASSLVRTNYGYTF. CDR3 bases: TGTGCCAGCAGCTTAGTCAGGACTAACTATGGCTACACCTTC.

The chain recombines TRBV7-8 with TRBJ2-7, with D tentatively TRBD2 (6 bases). This CDR3 spans 13 amino acids. Germline loops: CDR1 SGHVS, CDR2 FQNEAQ. With 5 bases removed from V and 5 bases from J, the gap between germline ends came to 13 bases. CDR3 protein: CASSKAGINEQYF. The CDR3 coding sequence is TGTGCCAGCAGCAAGGCGGGGATCAACGAGCAGTACTTC.

This clonotype was counted ten times or more. This chain connects TRBV12-3 or TRBV12-4 to TRBJ2-1, with 10 nucleotides matching TRBD2. The CDR3 has 15 amino acids. V lost 5 bases and J lost 5; bases outside the gene matches: 6. The CDR3 spells CASSPRSGRNNEQFF. The CDR3 region has the DNA TGTGCCAGCAGTCCCCGTAGCGGGAGGAACAATGAGCAGTTCTTC.

The rearrangement links TRBV5-5 to TRBJ2-1, with unresolved D. V was trimmed by 0 bases and J by 0 bases, leaving 13 bases between them. This CDR3 has 17 residues. CDR1 SGHKS and CDR2 YYEKEE come from the germline V gene (reference sequence). CDR3 amino acids: CASSLVPGISSYNEQFF. The DNA of the CDR3 is TGTGCCAGCAGCTTGGTCCCAGGTATCAGCTCCTACAATGAGCAGTTCTTC.

The chain recombines TRBV2 with TRBJ2-4, with 8 bases aligning to TRBD1. V shed 3 bases and J 7 bases; nucleotides not matched to a gene: 5. The CDR3 consists of 14 residues. In germline, CDR1 is SNHLY, CDR2 FYNNEI. CDR3: CASSDPDRGNIQYF. The CDR3 DNA sequence: TGTGCCAGCAGTGACCCCGACAGGGGCAACATTCAGTACTTC.

This clonotype has a handful of counts. The chain is built from TRBV7-9 and TRBJ1-1; D might be TRBD1 (5 bases). This CDR3 is built from 16 residues. Germline CDR1 reads SEHNR; CDR2 reads FQNEAQ (reference sequence). Trimming removed 2 bases at V and 3 bases at J, with 16 bases between. CDR3 nucleotides: TGTGCCAGCAGCTTATTGGCTAGGGGAATTTACACTGAAGCTTTCTTT. Translation: CASSLLARGIYTEAFF.

This chain joins TRBV29-1 and TRBJ2-3; possibly TRBD2 for D (6 bases). The V end was cut by 3 bases, the J end by 2 bases, with 12 bases between. This CDR3 is 14 amino acids long. Germline CDR1 and CDR2: SQVTM and ANQGSEA. The CDR3 region has the DNA TGCAGCGTTGAGAAATGGGACTCCACAGATACGCAGTATTTT. This codes for CSVEKWDSTDTQYF.

This clonotype has at least ten counts. V is TRBV29-1 and J is TRBJ2-3; D unresolved. Germline V gene lookup returns CDR1 SQVTM and CDR2 ANQGSEA. Deletions cut 8 bases from V and 0 bases from J, with 18 bases between. The CDR3 length is 15 residues. The CDR3 bases are TGCAGCCTCCGTGGGGAAACATATAGCACAGATACGCAGTATTTT. Protein: CSLRGETYSTDTQYF.

A few counts support this clonotype. The chain links TRBV4-3 to TRBJ2-5, with 7 bases that match TRBD2. The trim removed 1 base at V and 4 bases at J, leaving 3 bases unmatched. The germline V gene encodes CDR1 LGHNA and CDR2 YSLEER. This CDR3 has 14 residues. In DNA, the CDR3 is TGCGCCAGCAGCCAAGTAACGGGGGGAGAGACCCAGTACTTC. Its protein product is CASSQVTGGETQYF.

The chain uses TRBV10-3 and TRBJ2-2; D is perhaps TRBD1 (6 bases). The CDR3 extends over 15 amino acids. Germline values: CDR1 ENHRY, CDR2 SYGVKD. The germline V and J ends were trimmed by 5 bases and 5 bases, with 15 bases remaining between them. The CDR3 DNA follows: TGTGCCATCAGTCTGGACAGCCCCCGAACCGGGGAGCTGTTTTTT. Translated: CAISLDSPRTGELFF.

This clonotype has at least ten counts. The rearrangement joins TRBV6-1 to TRBJ2-4; D is unclear. V was cut by 7 bases and J by 0 bases, with 10 bases left in between. Germline CDR1 is MNHNS and CDR2 is SASEGT. The CDR3 is made up of 14 amino acids. CDR3 in DNA: TGTGCCAGCATCTCAGGCCTAGCCAAAAACATTCAGTACTTC. Translated: CASISGLAKNIQYF.